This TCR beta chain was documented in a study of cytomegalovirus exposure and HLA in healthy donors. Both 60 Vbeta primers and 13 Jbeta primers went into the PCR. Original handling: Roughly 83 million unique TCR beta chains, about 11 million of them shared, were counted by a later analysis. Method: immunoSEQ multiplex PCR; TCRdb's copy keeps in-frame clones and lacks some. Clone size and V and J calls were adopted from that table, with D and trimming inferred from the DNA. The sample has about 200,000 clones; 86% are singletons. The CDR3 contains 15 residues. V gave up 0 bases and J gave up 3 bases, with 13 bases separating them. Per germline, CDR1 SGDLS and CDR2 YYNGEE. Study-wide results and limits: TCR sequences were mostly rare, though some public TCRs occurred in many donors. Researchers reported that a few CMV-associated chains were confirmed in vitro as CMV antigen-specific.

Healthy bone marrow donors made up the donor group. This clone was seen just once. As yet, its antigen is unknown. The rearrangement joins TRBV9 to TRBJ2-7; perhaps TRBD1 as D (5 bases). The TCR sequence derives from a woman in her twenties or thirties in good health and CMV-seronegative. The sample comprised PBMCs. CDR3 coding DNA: TGTGCCAGCAGCGTAGATCCGGGCAGGGACTACGAGCAGTACTTC. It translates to CASSVDPGRDYEQYF.